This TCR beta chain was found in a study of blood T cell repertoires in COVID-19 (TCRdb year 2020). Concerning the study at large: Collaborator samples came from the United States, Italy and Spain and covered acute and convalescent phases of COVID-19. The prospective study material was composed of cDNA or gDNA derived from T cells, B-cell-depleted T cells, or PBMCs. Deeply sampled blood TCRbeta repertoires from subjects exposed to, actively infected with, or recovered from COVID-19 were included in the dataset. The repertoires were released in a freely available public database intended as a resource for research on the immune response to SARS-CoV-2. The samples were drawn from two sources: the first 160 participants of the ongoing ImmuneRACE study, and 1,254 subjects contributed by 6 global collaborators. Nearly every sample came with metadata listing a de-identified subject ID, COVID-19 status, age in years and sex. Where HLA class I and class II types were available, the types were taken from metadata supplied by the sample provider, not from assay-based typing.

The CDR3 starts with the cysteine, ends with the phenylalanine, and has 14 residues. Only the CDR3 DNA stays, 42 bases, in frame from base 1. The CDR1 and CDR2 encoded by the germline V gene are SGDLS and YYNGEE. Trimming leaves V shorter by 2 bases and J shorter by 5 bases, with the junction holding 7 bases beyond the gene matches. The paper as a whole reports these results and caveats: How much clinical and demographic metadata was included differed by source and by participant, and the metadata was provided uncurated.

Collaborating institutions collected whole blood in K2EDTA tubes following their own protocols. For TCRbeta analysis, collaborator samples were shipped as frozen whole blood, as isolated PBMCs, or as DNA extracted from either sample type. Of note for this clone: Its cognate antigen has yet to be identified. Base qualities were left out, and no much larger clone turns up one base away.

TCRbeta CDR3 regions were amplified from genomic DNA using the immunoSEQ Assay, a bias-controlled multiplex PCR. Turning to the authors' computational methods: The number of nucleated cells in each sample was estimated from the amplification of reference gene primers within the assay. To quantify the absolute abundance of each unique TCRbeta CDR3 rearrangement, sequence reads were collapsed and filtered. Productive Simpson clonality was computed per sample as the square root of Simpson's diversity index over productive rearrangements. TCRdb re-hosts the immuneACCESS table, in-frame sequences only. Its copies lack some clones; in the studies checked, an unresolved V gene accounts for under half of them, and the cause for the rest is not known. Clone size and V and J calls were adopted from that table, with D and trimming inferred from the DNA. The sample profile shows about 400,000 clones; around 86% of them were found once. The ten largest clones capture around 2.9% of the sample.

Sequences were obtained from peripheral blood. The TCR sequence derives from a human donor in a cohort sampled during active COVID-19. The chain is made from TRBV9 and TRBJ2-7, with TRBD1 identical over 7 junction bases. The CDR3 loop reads CASSVQQGFDEQYF. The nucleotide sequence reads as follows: TGTGCCAGCAGCGTCCAACAGGGGTTCGACGAGCAGTACTTC.